A single sample gave rise to the 22 T cell receptor beta chains below, sequenced in a study of follicular helper T cells after annual influenza vaccination. Time point indicated: 2015-2016 season, 7 days after influenza vaccination. The protocol was immunoSEQ multiplex PCR, while the TCRdb copy is restricted to in-frame clones and leaves out a portion. The sample holds roughly 5,000 clones; 84% are singletons and the top ten take about 2.5%. Sample: CXCR5+ CD38- circulating T follicular helper cells from blood, taken 7 days after influenza vaccination. The subset was: circulating Tfh, non-naive CD4+CXCR5+PD-1+ (ICOS+CD38+ or ICOS-CD38-). The receptors stem from an adult who received the influenza vaccine.

This chain links TRBV21-1 with TRBJ2-6; the listed D gene, TRBD1, was not tested against the DNA. TRBV21-1 is recorded as a pseudogene. This CDR3 region has 17 residues. The CDR3 loop reads CASSPRGTRSGANVLTF. The CDR3, as DNA: TGTGCCAGCAGCCCCAGGGGCACTCGCTCTGGGGCCAACGTCCTGACTTTC.

The genes are TRBV6-6 and TRBJ2-2, with D unclear. The V and J ends lost 5 bases and 0 bases respectively, with 7 bases between them. Germline CDR1 and CDR2: MNHNY and SVGAGI (reference sequence). This CDR3 has 14 amino acids. CDR3 amino acids: CASSAWANTGELFF. The CDR3 bases are TGTGCCAGCAGTGCCTGGGCGAACACCGGGGAGCTGTTTTTT.

This clone was detected only a few times. V usage is TRBV6-5 and J usage is TRBJ2-7; D is ambiguous. Germline CDR1 reads MNHEY; CDR2 reads SVGAGI. This CDR3 has 12 residues. V was trimmed by 6 bases and J by 5 bases, leaving 11 bases between them. Written as DNA, the CDR3 is TGTGCCAGCAGACAAGGTTGGAACGAGCAGTACTTC. Translating gives CASRQGWNEQYF.

This clone has a single count. V gene TRBV6-1 combines with J gene TRBJ2-3, with D uncertain. The CDR3 covers 13 residues. V was trimmed by 7 bases and J by 6 bases, leaving 14 bases between them. Germline values: CDR1 MNHNS, CDR2 SASEGT. The CDR3 sequence: CASTPTSFDTQYF. The CDR3 DNA is TGTGCCAGCACTCCAACAAGCTTCGATACGCAGTATTTT.

The rearrangement joins TRBV6-5 to TRBJ2-1; TRBD2 agrees at 7 bases. CDR3 size: 13 residues. Unmatched junction bases numbered 8, after V lost 6 bases and J lost 9 bases. The germline V gene has CDR1 MNHEY and CDR2 SVGAGI. The CDR3 sequence is CASRGGLSGEQFF. CDR3 nucleotide sequence: TGTGCCAGCAGGGGGGGACTATCGGGTGAGCAGTTCTTC.

The chain employs TRBV9 and TRBJ2-7; TRBD1 matches 8 bases. The V gene end was trimmed by 0 bases and the J gene end by 2 bases; junction bases not matched to a gene: 4. CDR1 is SGDLS, CDR2 YYNGEE, per germline. The CDR3 totals 15 residues. The CDR3 reads CASSVATGGAYEQYF. The CDR3 bases are TGTGCCAGCAGCGTAGCTACAGGGGGTGCCTACGAGCAGTACTTC.

The rearrangement uses TRBV6-5 and TRBJ1-1; 8 nucleotides line up with TRBD1. Trimming at V came to 8 bases and at J to 0 bases, leaving 8 bases not matched to a gene. This CDR3 comprises 15 residues. Germline lookup yields CDR1 MNHEY and CDR2 SVGAGI. CDR3: CASASGQALNTEAFF. The CDR3 nucleotides are TGTGCCAGCGCATCGGGACAGGCTCTGAACACTGAAGCTTTCTTT.

This chain links TRBV11-1 with TRBJ2-3, with 12 bases identical to TRBD2. Germline V gene data show CDR1 as SGHAT and CDR2 as FQDESV (reference sequence). V was pared by 1 base and J by 4 bases, with 6 bases of the junction left unmatched. The CDR3 spans 17 residues. Here the CDR3 reads CASSLDPGLAGPDTQYF. The CDR3 DNA sequence: TGTGCCAGCAGCTTAGACCCTGGACTAGCGGGGCCAGATACGCAGTATTTT.

The chain joins TRBV27 to TRBJ2-3; TRBD1 might be the D (5 bases). Trimming took off 4 bases at V and 0 bases at J, with 14 bases between the two ends. The CDR3 is made up of 16 amino acids. From germline, CDR1 is MNHEY and CDR2 SMNVEV (reference sequence). The chain's CDR3 is CASSSPLQGSTDTQYF. The CDR3 DNA reads TGTGCCAGCAGTTCCCCACTCCAGGGTAGCACAGATACGCAGTATTTT.

The V gene is TRBV7-2, the J gene TRBJ1-5; D uncertain. Trimming pared 5 bases from V and 7 bases from J, leaving 15 bases between. CDR1 and CDR2 from the germline V gene are SGHTA and FQGNSA. This CDR3 contains 14 residues. The CDR3 DNA follows: TGTGCCAGCAGCCCTCAACCGACGGCCCAGCCCCAGCATTTT. It codes for CASSPQPTAQPQHF.

This rearrangement joins TRBV19 to TRBJ2-5, with D perhaps assigned TRBD1 or TRBD2 (7 bases each). CDR1 and CDR2 from the germline V gene are LNHDA and SQIVND (reference sequence). Trimming removed 4 bases at V and 2 bases at J, with 14 bases between. The CDR3 sequence is 15 residues long. This CDR3 reads CASSKGGTDQETQYF. CDR3 DNA sequence: TGTGCCAGTAGTAAGGGAGGGACAGATCAAGAGACCCAGTACTTC.

This chain links TRBV20-1 with TRBJ2-3; D perhaps matches TRBD2 (6 bases). This CDR3 spans 10 amino acids. V shed 6 bases and J shed 6 bases, with 7 bases lying between them. Germline-derived CDR1 and CDR2 are DFQATT and SNEGSKA (reference sequence). CDR3 in DNA: TGCAGTGCGGGGAGGGATACGCAGTATTTT. It specifies CSAGRDTQYF.

This chain uses TRBV30 with TRBJ2-1, with 7 positions matching TRBD1. Trimming took 0 bases from V and 5 from J; bases not matched to a gene: 7. The germline CDR1 and CDR2 sequences are GTSNPN and SVGIG (reference sequence). The CDR3 has 15 residues. The CDR3 here is CAWSVTQGVNNEQFF. The CDR3 DNA sequence: TGTGCCTGGAGTGTAACCCAGGGGGTCAACAATGAGCAGTTCTTC.

This rearrangement joins TRBV19 to TRBJ1-4; D possibly corresponds to TRBD1 (6 bases). Germline CDR1 and CDR2: LNHDA and SQIVND (reference sequence). This CDR3 contains 14 residues. With 9 bases removed from V and 4 bases from J, the gap between germline ends came to 15 bases. This chain's CDR3 is CASKRQGLNEKLFF. The CDR3 coding sequence is TGTGCCAGCAAGCGCCAGGGGCTTAATGAAAAACTGTTTTTT.

The chain links TRBV12-2 to TRBJ1-6. TRBV12-2 is shown as a pseudogene. The CDR3 spans 21 residues. The CDR3 spells CASRLMGAGGSRSSYNSPLHF. The CDR3 DNA sequence: TGTGCAAGTCGCTTAATGGGTGCAGGCGGGTCGAGGAGCTCCTATAATTCACCCCTCCACTTT.

This clone has a single count. The CDR3 region has the DNA TGCGCCAGCAGCCAAGAGGGACAGCATAGCACAGATACGCAGTATTTT. Protein sequence: CASSQEGQHSTDTQYF. The chain couples TRBV4-3 to TRBJ2-3; TRBD1 agrees at 7 bases. CDR3 length: 16 residues. Germline values: CDR1 LGHNA, CDR2 YSLEER. The V and J ends lost 0 bases and 0 bases, in that order; junction bases with no gene match: 3.

The rearrangement links TRBV29-1 to TRBJ2-1; no definite D call. The CDR3 has 13 amino acids. CDR1 and CDR2 from the germline V gene are SQVTM and ANQGSEA. Trimming shortened V by 7 bases and J by 6 bases, and 16 bases separated the two germline ends. CDR3 nucleotide sequence: TGCAGCGCCGAGTCGGCGTGGCCCAATGAGCAGTTCTTC. Its translation: CSAESAWPNEQFF.

This clone occurred once. The gene calls are TRBV18 and TRBJ1-1; D perhaps matches TRBD1 (6 bases). This CDR3 has 15 amino acids. Germline V lookup: CDR1 KGHSH, CDR2 LQKENI. Trimming shortened V by 1 base and J by 4 bases, and 13 bases separated the two germline ends. The CDR3 loop is CASSPREQGVTEAFF. The CDR3 nucleotides are TGTGCCAGCTCACCACGGGAACAGGGAGTCACTGAAGCTTTCTTT. Based on the CDR3 plus reference TRBV18 and TRBJ1-1, the full variable domain is NAGVMQNPRHLVRRRGQEARLRCSPMKGHSHVYWYRQLPEEGLKFMVYLQKENIIDESGMPKERFSAEFPKEGPSILRIQQVVRGDSAAYFCASSPREQGVTEAFFGQGTRLTVV.

This sequence joins TRBV6-5 and TRBJ1-4; D gene unclear. CDR1 and CDR2 from the germline V gene are MNHEY and SVGAGI. The CDR3 has 15 amino acids. V gave up 6 bases and J gave up 1 base, with 12 bases separating them. CDR3 sequence (DNA): TGTGCCAGCAGCCCGGACGGGAGAACTAATGAAAAACTGTTTTTT. The encoded protein is CASSPDGRTNEKLFF.

This clone was observed a handful of times. The chain has TRBV16 and TRBJ1-5, with 7 positions matching TRBD1. Germline V gene lookup returns CDR1 KGHSY and CDR2 FQNENV. This CDR3 region has 15 residues. The V segment lost 4 bases and the J segment 1 base; nucleotides outside the gene matches: 4. The CDR3, as DNA: TGTGCCAGCAGCCCCGCGGGACAGAGCAATCAGCCCCAGCATTTT. This sequence encodes CASSPAGQSNQPQHF.

The chain couples TRBV7-9 to TRBJ2-7; D uncertain. V was cut by 3 bases and J by 3 bases, with 9 bases left in between. The V gene's germline CDR1 is SEHNR and CDR2 FQNEAQ (reference sequence). CDR3 length: 13 residues. The CDR3 bases are TGTGCCAGCAGCTTGCTTACCAGCTACGAGCAGTACTTC. Translation gives CASSLLTSYEQYF. Full variable domain (missing parts from reference TRBV7-9 and TRBJ2-7): DTGVSQNPRHKITKRGQNVTFRCDPISEHNRLYWYRQTLGQGPEFLTYFQNEAQLEKSRLLSDRFSAERPKGSFSTLEIQRTEQGDSAMYLCASSLLTSYEQYFGPGTRLTVT.

This chain uses TRBV5-4 with TRBJ2-3; 14 bases match TRBD2. Germline V CDR1 and CDR2: SGHNT, YYREEE (reference sequence). The CDR3 consists of 16 residues. V trimming: 4 bases; J trimming: 6 bases; junction bases outside the gene matches: 7. CDR3 sequence: CASSTRLAGGPDTQYF. For the CDR3, the DNA is TGTGCCAGCAGCACCCGACTAGCGGGGGGGCCGGATACGCAGTATTTT.